This T cell receptor beta chain was sequenced during a study of T cell changes during pregnancy in multiple sclerosis. The CDR3 contains 14 residues. Trimming cost V 3 bases and J 2 bases; bases outside gene matches: 5. Per the germline V gene, CDR1 is SQVTM and CDR2 is ANQGSEA. Sequenced by immunoSEQ multiplex PCR; TCRdb stores in-frame clones only, minus some. Seen here are 13,000 or so clones, 85% to 95% observed once, and the top ten hold roughly 2.8%. The receptor was derived from a female donor in good health, enrolled as a control in a pregnancy study. The source was peripheral blood, collected in the second trimester of pregnancy. The chain uses TRBV29-1 and TRBJ1-2; 8 nucleotides agree with TRBD1. CDR3 DNA: TGCAGCGTTGATAGGGCAGGGGGCAACTATGGCTACACCTTC. The encoded protein is CSVDRAGGNYGYTF.